The next 18 T cell receptor beta chains were all read from a single sample in a study of memory CD4+ T cells and cytomegalovirus serostatus. The repertoire was sequenced with immunoSEQ multiplex PCR; TCRdb's copy has only in-frame clones and lacks some. The sample shows tens of thousands of clones, 82% of them seen only once. The sort gate was single viable CD3+CD4+CD8-CD45RO+ cells for memory CD4+ T cells. Material: memory CD4+ T cells from blood. These receptors originate from an adult in good health and CMV-seronegative.

This sequence joins TRBV2 and TRBJ1-6; D not certain. Germline CDR1 is SNHLY and CDR2 is FYNNEI. The CDR3 sequence is 14 residues long. V was cut by 1 base and J by 9 bases, with 10 bases left in between. The CDR3 reads CASSEDGVSSPLHF. CDR3 coding DNA: TGTGCCAGCAGTGAAGATGGGGTTAGTTCACCCCTCCACTTT.

The V gene is TRBV9, the J gene TRBJ2-3; D possibly matches TRBD1 or TRBD2 (5 bases each). Germline CDR1 reads SGDLS; CDR2 reads YYNGEE. This CDR3 spans 14 amino acids. Trimming took 4 bases from V and 1 from J, leaving 10 bases between them. DNA for the CDR3: TGTGCCAGCAGCCGGGACCAACGCACAGATACGCAGTATTTT. This codes for CASSRDQRTDTQYF.

This sequence joins TRBV6-5 and TRBJ1-2; D uncertain. CDR1 MNHEY and CDR2 SVGAGI come from the germline V gene. The CDR3 has 13 amino acids. V was pared by 2 bases and J by 8 bases, with 12 bases between. In DNA form, the CDR3 reads TGTGCCAGCAGTTACGGGCAGCTCGCCGGCTACACCTTC. Residues: CASSYGQLAGYTF.

This chain connects TRBV21-1 to TRBJ1-1; the table gives TRBD1 as D, unverified against the DNA. TRBV21-1 is a recognized pseudogene. The CDR3 contains 16 residues. CDR3 region: CASSARTGRVSAEAFF. The CDR3 DNA follows: TGTGCCAGCAGCGCGCGGACAGGGAGGGTTTCGGCTGAAGCTTTCTTT.

The sample holds a few counts of this clone. The chain couples TRBV7-8 to TRBJ1-2; 8 bases fit TRBD1. The CDR3 runs 13 residues. CDR1 is SGHVS, CDR2 FQNEAQ, per germline. V trimming: 5 bases; J trimming: 3 bases; junction bases outside the gene matches: 2. CDR3 nucleotides: TGTGCCAGCAGCCCGGACAGGGACTATGGCTACACCTTC. Protein product: CASSPDRDYGYTF.

V gene TRBV19 combines with J gene TRBJ1-1; 8 nucleotides line up with TRBD1. J gave up 1 base and V 4 bases, and 11 bases lay outside the gene matches. CDR3 size: 17 residues. Germline CDR1 reads LNHDA; CDR2 reads SQIVND (reference sequence). The CDR3 DNA reads as TGTGCCAGTAGTACCAGGACAGGGCTATGGGGGAACACTGAAGCTTTCTTT. Its translation is CASSTRTGLWGNTEAFF.

CDR3 sequence: CSVDGGTDTQYF. For the CDR3, the DNA is TGCAGCGTTGATGGGGGGACAGATACGCAGTATTTT. The chain employs TRBV29-1 and TRBJ2-3, with D possibly TRBD2 on 6 matching bases. CDR1 and CDR2 (germline): SQVTM, ANQGSEA. V lost 3 bases, J lost 3 bases, and 7 bases lay in between. This CDR3 is 12 amino acids long.

Worth noting for this clone: The junction departs from germline at one end; a sequencing error may be responsible. The gene calls are TRBV7-7 and TRBJ2-2; TRBD2 aligns across 11 bases. The CDR3 has 16 amino acids. CDR1 and CDR2 (germline): SSHAT, FNYEAQ (reference sequence). DNA of the CDR3: TGTGCTAGCAGCGCCCTAGCGGGGGGGAACACCGGGGAGCTGTTTTTT. Translation: CASSALAGGNTGELFF.

The chain combines TRBV2 with TRBJ1-4, with D tentatively TRBD1 (6 bases). Germline V gives CDR1 SNHLY, CDR2 FYNNEI. V lost 3 bases and J 8 bases, leaving 13 bases between the germline ends. This CDR3 is 14 amino acids long. CDR3 loop: CASSDLGAREKLFF. The CDR3, as DNA: TGTGCCAGCAGTGATCTGGGGGCTCGGGAAAAACTGTTTTTT. Full variable domain (rest looked up from reference TRBV2 and TRBJ1-4): EPEVTQTPSHQVTQMGQEVILRCVPISNHLYFYWYRQILGQKVEFLVSFYNNEISEKSEIFDDQFSVERPDGSNFTLKIRSTKLEDSAMYFCASSDLGAREKLFFGSGTQLSVL.

J is TRBJ2-7 and V is TRBV5-6, with 8 bases fitting TRBD1. The trim removed 3 bases at V and 5 bases at J, leaving 10 bases unmatched. The CDR3 sequence is 15 residues long. Looked up from germline, CDR1 is SGHDT and CDR2 is YYEEEE. CDR3 loop: CASSSLGTGGNEQYF. In DNA, the CDR3 is TGTGCCAGCAGCTCGCTTGGTACAGGGGGGAACGAGCAGTACTTC.

A word on this clone: A much larger clone lies a single base off, so this may be a read error. The sample carries other DNA sequences with the same CDR3. J is TRBJ1-1 and V is TRBV30; 10 positions match TRBD1. Germline CDR1 and CDR2: GTSNPN and SVGIG (reference sequence). After removal of 6 bases from V and 5 bases from J, the junction contained 6 bases not matched to a gene. This CDR3 spans 13 amino acids. In nucleotides, the CDR3 is TGTGCCTGCCAACGGACAGGGGGAACTGAAGCTTTCTTT. This sequence encodes CACQRTGGTEAFF.

V and J are TRBV7-2 and TRBJ2-5; 7 nucleotides agree with TRBD2. CDR1 is SGHTA and CDR2 is FQGNSA in the germline V gene. Germline trimming cut 2 bases from V and 2 bases from J; bases unmatched to any gene: 14. CDR3 length: 18 residues. The CDR3 DNA is TGTGCCAGCAGCTTAATGAGAGGCGGGGAGGGCGTACAAGAGACCCAGTACTTC. This gives the protein CASSLMRGGEGVQETQYF.

J is TRBJ1-6 and V is TRBV5-8; TRBD1 agrees at 8 bases. Trimming took 4 bases from V and 8 from J; bases not matched to a gene: 5. Looked up from germline, CDR1 is SGHTS and CDR2 is YDEGEE. The CDR3 runs to 14 residues. This chain's CDR3 is CASSPGQADSPLHF. For the CDR3, the DNA is TGTGCCAGCAGCCCGGGACAGGCGGATTCACCCCTCCACTTT.

The chain joins TRBV7-2 to TRBJ2-3, with 13 bases lining up with TRBD2. Germline CDR1 reads SGHTA; CDR2 reads FQGNSA. This CDR3 is built from 17 residues. Unmatched junction bases numbered 5, after V lost 5 bases and J lost 0 bases. CDR3 sequence (DNA): TGTGCCAGCAGCCCCCAGGGACTAGCGGGGAGCACAGATACGCAGTATTTT. Protein product: CASSPQGLAGSTDTQYF.

This clone is a singleton in its sample. This chain joins TRBV28 and TRBJ2-2, with D possibly being TRBD1 (6 bases). In germline, CDR1 is MDHEN, CDR2 SYDVKM. The V end was cut by 5 bases, the J end by 0 bases, with 10 bases between. CDR3 length: 15 residues. Here the CDR3 DNA reads TGTGCCAGCAGTACCGGGACACCGAACACCGGGGAGCTGTTTTTT. Translated, it gives CASSTGTPNTGELFF. The full variable domain, in which reference TRBV28 and TRBJ2-2 provide the parts outside the CDR3, is DVKVTQSSRYLVKRTGEKVFLECVQDMDHENMFWYRQDPGLGLRLIYFSYDVKMKEKGDIPEGYSVSREKKERFSLILESASTNQTSMYLCASSTGTPNTGELFFGEGSRLTVL.

This chain joins TRBV7-6 and TRBJ1-3; D is perhaps TRBD1 (6 bases). Per the germline V gene, CDR1 is SGHVS and CDR2 is FNYEAQ. This CDR3 is 18 amino acids long. V was shortened by 4 bases and J by 2 bases, with 21 bases between the two germline ends. CDR3 in amino acids: CASSSEEGVGTTGNTIYF. DNA of the CDR3: TGTGCCAGCAGCTCTGAGGAGGGGGTAGGAACCACTGGAAACACCATATATTTT.

V and J are TRBV5-1 and TRBJ1-6, with D possibly matching TRBD1 (6 bases). CDR1 and CDR2 from the germline V gene are SGHRS and YFSETQ. V shed 0 bases and J shed 6 bases, with 13 bases lying between them. CDR3 size: 16 residues. For the CDR3, the DNA is TGCGCCAGCAGCTTGGATGGGACAAATGGTAATTCACCCCTCCACTTT. Protein: CASSLDGTNGNSPLHF.

CDR3 in amino acids: CASSSVLLTQGPVDGYTF. In nucleotides, the CDR3 is TGTGCCAGCAGCTCCGTGTTGCTGACTCAGGGCCCGGTCGATGGCTACACCTTC. This chain uses TRBV7-9 with TRBJ1-2; perhaps TRBD1 as D (5 bases). The germline V gene has CDR1 SEHNR and CDR2 FQNEAQ (reference sequence). The CDR3 is made up of 18 amino acids. V lost 4 bases and J 6 bases, leaving 27 bases between the germline ends.